The 17 T cell receptor beta chains below come from one sample, sequenced in a study of T-cell reconstitution after alpha-beta-depleted transplantation in children. Unique molecular identifiers were used to barcode this TCRbeta library. Each CDR3 protein gets one entry after TCRdb re-called the PCR reads with MiXCR. There are fewer than 700,000 distinct CDR3 sequences in the sample; 23% occur only once, and around 14% lies in the top ten. The sample in question was PBMCs, mostly from graft donor cells, obtained 360 days after TCRalphabeta/CD19-depleted stem cell transplant. Receptors were obtained from a boy under two years old who had a stem cell transplant for acute myeloid leukemia, so the T cells may come from the graft donor.

The chain combines TRBV18 with TRBJ2-7; D is unresolved. CDR1 is KGHSH and CDR2 is LQKENI in the germline V gene. The V end lost 1 base, the J end lost 3 bases, and 7 bases lay between the germline ends. The CDR3 has 13 residues. CDR3 in DNA: TGTGCCAGCTCACCACGGTCGGGCTACGAGCAGTACGTC. It encodes CASSPRSGYEQYV.

This clonotype came up a few times. The chain carries TRBV12-3 or TRBV12-4 and TRBJ2-3, with D tentatively TRBD2 (5 bases). V was trimmed by 8 bases and J by 4 bases, leaving 10 bases between them. This CDR3 spans 12 amino acids. CDR3 nucleotides: TGTGCCAGCGGACTTGTCCCAGATACGCAGTATTTT. Amino acid sequence: CASGLVPDTQYF.

The genes are TRBV5-1 and TRBJ1-1; D is unclear. V lost 4 bases and J 11 bases, leaving 18 bases between the germline ends. CDR3 length: 13 amino acids. Germline-derived CDR1 and CDR2 are SGHRS and YFSETQ. CDR3 in DNA: TGCGCCAGCAGCGTAGCCACAGAGGGATACGCTTTCTTT. This codes for CASSVATEGYAFF.

At least ten counts were recorded for this clonotype. V gene TRBV12-3 or TRBV12-4 combines with J gene TRBJ1-5; D perhaps matches TRBD1 (5 bases). Trimming took off 7 bases at V and 0 bases at J, with 16 bases between the two ends. The CDR3 runs to 16 residues. This CDR3 is CASTPNRGYSNQPQHF. The CDR3 DNA sequence: TGTGCCAGCACCCCTAATCGGGGGTATAGCAATCAGCCCCAGCATTTT.

The chain couples TRBV20-1 to TRBJ1-3, with TRBD1 as a possible D gene (5 bases). Trimming left V 6 bases short and J 3 bases short, with 12 bases between. Germline values: CDR1 DFQATT, CDR2 SNEGSKA (reference sequence). The CDR3 totals 13 residues. The CDR3 DNA follows: TGCAGTGCCCTAGGAGGGGATGGAAACACCATATATTTT. This codes for CSALGGDGNTIYF.

The table lists this clonotype with many counts. The CDR3 nucleotides are TGCAGTGCTAGCCAAGGGACCTCGTACAATGAGCAGTTCTTC. Translated, it gives CSASQGTSYNEQFF. The chain employs TRBV20-1 and TRBJ2-1; perhaps D is TRBD1 or TRBD2 (5 bases each). This CDR3 is built from 14 residues. Germline V CDR1 and CDR2: DFQATT, SNEGSKA (reference sequence). V gave up 3 bases and J gave up 4 bases, with 13 bases separating them.

This clonotype was seen ten or more times. The V gene is TRBV20-1, the J gene TRBJ1-5; the D gene is possibly TRBD1 (5 bases). The CDR3 extends over 16 amino acids. CDR1 is DFQATT and CDR2 is SNEGSKA in the germline V gene (reference sequence). V lost 6 bases and J 0 bases, leaving 18 bases between the germline ends. CDR3 nucleotide sequence: TGCAGTGCCCCTAGTGTCGGGGCCCATAGCAATCAGCCCCAGCATTTT. It yields the protein CSAPSVGAHSNQPQHF.

There are many counts of this clonotype. This chain uses TRBV28 with TRBJ1-5; 11 positions match TRBD1. The germline V gene has CDR1 MDHEN and CDR2 SYDVKM. V dropped 7 bases and J dropped 0; count of bases not matched to a gene: 14. The CDR3 loop spans 19 amino acids. CDR3 bases: TGTGCCAGCAAGACCGCCGGGACAGGGGGGTTGTATAGCAATCAGCCCCAGCATTTT. It encodes CASKTAGTGGLYSNQPQHF.

The chain uses TRBV7-2 and TRBJ2-3; 9 nucleotides align to TRBD2. Trimming removed 3 bases from V and 5 bases from J; junction bases left unmatched: 9. Germline-derived CDR1 and CDR2 are SGHTA and FQGNSA. The CDR3 consists of 16 residues. Here the CDR3 reads CASSLRGGAFGDTQYF. The CDR3, as DNA: TGTGCCAGCAGCTTGCGCGGGGGGGCCTTTGGAGATACGCAGTATTTT.

This clonotype was observed a handful of times. CDR3 coding DNA: TGTGCCAGCAGTGGCACAGGGAATTCACCCCTCCACTTT. Translated, it gives CASSGTGNSPLHF. The chain couples TRBV12-3 or TRBV12-4 to TRBJ1-6; the D gene is possibly TRBD1 (6 bases). Between the trimmed V and J ends, which lost 5 bases and 7 bases, there was a span of 9 bases. The CDR3 spans 13 residues.

This chain joins TRBV10-2 and TRBJ2-1; possible D gene TRBD2, 5 bases. CDR1 and CDR2 from the germline V gene are WSHSY and SAAADI. The CDR3 length is 14 residues. V lost 2 bases to trimming and J lost 7 bases, with 12 bases between them. The CDR3 nucleotides are TGCGCCAGCAGTGAGCCCATATCGGGGAATGAGCAGTTCTTC. It codes for CASSEPISGNEQFF.

The J gene is TRBJ2-7, the V gene TRBV15; D gene uncertain. Trimming shortened V by 0 bases and J by 7 bases, and 16 bases separated the two germline ends. The CDR3 is 15 amino acids. Germline values: CDR1 LNHNV, CDR2 YYDKDF (reference sequence). The CDR3 is CATSRDEGTGREQYF. As DNA, the CDR3 is TGTGCCACCAGCAGAGATGAAGGTACCGGTCGGGAGCAGTACTTC.

This clonotype was picked up many times. The chain has TRBV6-5 and TRBJ1-1; TRBD1 matches 7 bases. From germline, CDR1 is MNHEY and CDR2 SVGAGI. The V gene end was trimmed by 3 bases and the J gene end by 0 bases; junction bases not matched to a gene: 7. The CDR3 covers 16 residues. The CDR3 bases are TGTGCCAGCAGTTATGGTGAGACAGGGCTGAACACTGAAGCTTTCTTT. Its translation: CASSYGETGLNTEAFF.

This chain uses TRBV6-5 with TRBJ2-5; D is unresolved. Trimming pared 8 bases from V and 5 bases from J, leaving 12 bases between. The length of the CDR3 is 12 residues. Germline V gives CDR1 MNHEY, CDR2 SVGAGI. Written as DNA, the CDR3 is TGTGCCAGCTCATCGGGTATGGAGACCCAGTACTTC. Translating it yields CASSSGMETQYF.

J is TRBJ2-7 and V is TRBV20-1; D is unclear. V was shortened by 1 base and J by 7 bases, with 5 bases between the two germline ends. Germline V CDR1 and CDR2: DFQATT, SNEGSKA (reference sequence). The CDR3 runs to 10 residues. The CDR3 region has the DNA TGCAGTGCTAGAGGGGGAGAGCAGTACGTC. Amino acids: CSARGGEQYV.

This chain connects TRBV5-1 to TRBJ1-2; D is perhaps TRBD1 (6 bases). From germline, CDR1 is SGHRS and CDR2 YFSETQ. The germline V and J ends were trimmed by 0 bases and 6 bases, with 12 bases remaining between them. The CDR3 length is 14 residues. The DNA of the CDR3 is TGCGCCAGCAGCTTGGAGGTACAGGGAAATGGCTACACCTTC. It is translated as CASSLEVQGNGYTF.

This clonotype was seen more than once but under ten times. The chain has TRBV12-3 or TRBV12-4 and TRBJ1-1; 7 positions agree with TRBD1. The CDR3 length is 13 residues. V shed 6 bases and J 11 bases; nucleotides not matched to a gene: 12. CDR3 sequence (DNA): TGTGCCAGCAGATTCCAGGGGGGGATAGTGGCTTTCTTT. It is translated as CASRFQGGIVAFF.